Reported below is one T cell receptor beta chain. This CDR3 fails to terminate in the conserved phenylalanine or tryptophan, so it likely reflects a read error. This sample was taken from a study of neurological immune-mediated disorders. TCRdb ran MiXCR on the 5' RACE reads and lists one entry per CDR3 protein. Of 19,000 or so distinct CDR3 sequences detected, approximately 14% appear once; the ten largest clones hold 7.8%. The sequenced material came from CD4+ T cells from blood. This clonotype was sampled from a woman between 55 and 75 years old with HTLV-1-associated myelopathy (HAM/TSP).

The CDR3, as DNA: TGTGCCAGCAGCTTGGATGGGAAGGACACATATACGCAGTATTCT. Its translation is CASSLDGKDTYTQYS. The chain combines TRBV3-1 with TRBJ2-3; TRBD1 is a possible D gene (5 bases). Germline V gene lookup returns CDR1 LGHDT and CDR2 YNNKEL (reference sequence). The CDR3 length is 15 residues.